Below are 3 T cell receptor beta chains sequenced from a single sample in a study of control samples from healthy donors and cancer patients. This table comes from immunoSEQ multiplex PCR, and its TCRdb copy is limited to in-frame clones, with some not included. The data show 150,000 to 200,000 clones, and the top ten clones hold 2.2%. Sequenced: blood. Receptor source: a woman in her 30s in good health.

The chain uses TRBV13 and TRBJ1-3; D uncertain. There are 12 residues in the CDR3. V lost 5 bases and J 4 bases, leaving 6 bases between the germline ends. CDR1 is PRHDT, CDR2 FYEKMQ, per germline (reference sequence). In nucleotides, the CDR3 is TGTGCCAGCAGCCCTCCCGGAAACACCATATATTTT. Translation: CASSPPGNTIYF.

As to this clone: Other DNA sequences in this specimen translate into the identical CDR3. This chain links TRBV28 with TRBJ1-5; no clear D gene. The CDR3 loop spans 14 amino acids. Trimming took 4 bases from V and 3 from J, leaving 10 bases between them. The germline gives CDR1 MDHEN, CDR2 SYDVKM. The CDR3, as DNA: TGTGCCAGCAGTTCACGGACCGACAATCAGCCCCAGCATTTT. Translation gives CASSSRTDNQPQHF.

The V call is TRBV6-5, the J call TRBJ2-3; 9 bases are shared with TRBD1. V lost 6 bases and J lost 5; bases outside the gene matches: 6. The CDR3 is 14 residues long. Per germline, CDR1 MNHEY and CDR2 SVGAGI. The chain's CDR3 is CASRSDRGVDTQYF. The CDR3 coding sequence is TGTGCCAGCAGATCTGACAGGGGGGTAGATACGCAGTATTTT.